The 2 T cell receptor beta chains presented below share a single source sample, sequenced in a study of blood T cells in healthy people across ages (dated by TCRdb to between 2014 and 2016). Library construction relied on 5' RACE. The instrument was an Illumina HiSeq 2500. A second roughly 6 to 12 cycle PCR used a sample-barcoded 5' primer and a J-beta primer mix. Starting from the raw public reads, TCRdb applied fastp trimming at Q25, assembled clones with MiXCR and retained in-frame beta chains. Every distinct CDR3 protein forms one entry, paired with its most common genes and DNA. A total of 550,000 to 750,000 distinct CDR3 sequences appear in this sample, 20% to 25% of them only once. The ten largest clones represent around 3.4% of the sample. The source material was blood. These receptors came from a man between 65 and 85 years old in good health.

This clonotype was detected a few times. This chain links TRBV6-2 or TRBV6-3 with TRBJ1-4, with D hard to call. Germline V lookup: CDR1 MNHEY, CDR2 SVGEGT. This CDR3 is built from 11 residues. V gave up 2 bases and J gave up 12 bases, with 7 bases separating them. CDR3 bases: TGTGCCAGCAGTTACGGTTCGGAACTGTTTTTT. Amino acids: CASSYGSELFF.

As to this clonotype: Since a much larger clone is just one base distant, this may be a read error. CDR3 sequence reads: CAGRGGLATGELFF. The CDR3 nucleotides are TGTGCCGGCAGGGGTGGCCTTGCCACCGGGGAGCTGTTTTTT. The chain uses TRBV2 and TRBJ2-2; weak D call: TRBD1 (6 bases). This CDR3 has 14 amino acids. The germline gives CDR1 SNHLY, CDR2 FYNNEI.